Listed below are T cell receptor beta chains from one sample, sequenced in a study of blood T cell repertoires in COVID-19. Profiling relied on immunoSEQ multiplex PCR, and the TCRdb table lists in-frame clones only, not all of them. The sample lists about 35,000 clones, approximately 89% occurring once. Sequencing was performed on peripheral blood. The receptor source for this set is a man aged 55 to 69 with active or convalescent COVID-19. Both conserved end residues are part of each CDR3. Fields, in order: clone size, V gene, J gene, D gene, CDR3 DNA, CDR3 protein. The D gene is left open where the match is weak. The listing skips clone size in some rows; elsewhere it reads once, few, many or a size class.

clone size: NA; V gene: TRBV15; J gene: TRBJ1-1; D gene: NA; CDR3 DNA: TGTGCCACCAGACTTCTTGAAAGGAACACTGAAGCTTTCTTT; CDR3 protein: CATRLLERNTEAFF
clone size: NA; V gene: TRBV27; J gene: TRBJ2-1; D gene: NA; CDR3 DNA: TGTGCCAGCACCAAAACCCCCCCCGGGTACAATGAGCAGTTCTTC; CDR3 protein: CASTKTPPGYNEQFF
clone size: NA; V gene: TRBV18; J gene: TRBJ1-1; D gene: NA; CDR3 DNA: TGTGCCAGCTTCACCTATGTGAACACTGAAGCTTTCTTT; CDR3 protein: CASFTYVNTEAFF
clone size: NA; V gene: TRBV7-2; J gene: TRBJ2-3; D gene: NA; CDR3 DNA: TGTGCCAGCAGCGGGGGACTCAGCACAGATACGCAGTATTTT; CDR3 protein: CASSGGLSTDTQYF
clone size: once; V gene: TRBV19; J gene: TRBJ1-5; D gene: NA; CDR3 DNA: TGTGCCAGTAACCCTAACAGGGTTGATCAGCCCCAGCATTTT; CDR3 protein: CASNPNRVDQPQHF
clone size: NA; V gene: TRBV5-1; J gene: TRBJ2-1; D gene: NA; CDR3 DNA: TGCGCCAGCAGGCGGGAAACTTGGCACAATGAGCAGTTCTTC; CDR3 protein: CASRRETWHNEQFF
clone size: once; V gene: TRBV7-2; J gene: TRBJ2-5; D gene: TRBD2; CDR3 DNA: TGTGCCAGCAGCCCCACGGGTGGAGGACTAGTCGTCCAAGAGACCCAGTACTTC; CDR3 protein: CASSPTGGGLVVQETQYF
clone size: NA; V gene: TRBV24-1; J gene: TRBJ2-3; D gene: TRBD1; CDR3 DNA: TGTGCCACCAGTGACCCCACAGGGGGCGCCTCAGATACGCAGTATTTT; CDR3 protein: CATSDPTGGASDTQYF
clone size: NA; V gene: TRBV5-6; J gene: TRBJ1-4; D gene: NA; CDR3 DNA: TGTGCCAGCAGCCCAAAACCCACAGCAACTAATGAAAAACTGTTTTTT; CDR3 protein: CASSPKPTATNEKLFF
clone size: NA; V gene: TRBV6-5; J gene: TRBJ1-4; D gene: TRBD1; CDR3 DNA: TGTGCCAGCAGGAGGACAGGGGGGCAGGAAAAACTGTTTTTT; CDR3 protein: CASRRTGGQEKLFF
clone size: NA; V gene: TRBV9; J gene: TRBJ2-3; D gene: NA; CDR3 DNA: TGTGCCAGCAGCGCGCTGGGGAGACGGGCCGTCACAGATACGCAGTATTTT; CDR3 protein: CASSALGRRAVTDTQYF
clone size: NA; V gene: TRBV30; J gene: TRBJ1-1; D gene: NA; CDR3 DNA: TGTGCCTGGAGCGTATCGGGGGTAGGAGCTTTCTTT; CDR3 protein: CAWSVSGVGAFF
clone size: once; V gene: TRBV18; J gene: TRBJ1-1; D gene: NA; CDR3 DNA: TGTGCCAGCTCACCGTCGAGGGACACTGAAGCTTTCTTT; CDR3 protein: CASSPSRDTEAFF
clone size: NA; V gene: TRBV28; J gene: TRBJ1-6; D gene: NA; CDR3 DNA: TGTGCCAGCAGCTATGGACGGCTAGGGAGCTCCTATAATTCACCCCTCCACTTT; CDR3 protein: CASSYGRLGSSYNSPLHF
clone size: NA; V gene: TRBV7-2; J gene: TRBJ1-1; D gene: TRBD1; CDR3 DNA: TGTGCCAGCAGCCGGGACAGGAACACTGAAGCTTTCTTT; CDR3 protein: CASSRDRNTEAFF
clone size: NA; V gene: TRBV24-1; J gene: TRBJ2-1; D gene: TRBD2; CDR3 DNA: TGTGCCACCAGTGGTGGGGTAGCGGGAGGCCTGGGTGAGCAGTTCTTC; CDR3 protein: CATSGGVAGGLGEQFF
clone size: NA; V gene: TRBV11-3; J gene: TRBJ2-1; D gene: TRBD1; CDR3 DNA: TGTGCCGTTGCCAGGGGGAGCTCCTACAATGAGCAGTTCTTC; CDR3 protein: CAVARGSSYNEQFF
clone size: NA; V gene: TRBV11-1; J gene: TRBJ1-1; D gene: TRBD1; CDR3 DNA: TGTGCCAGCAGCTCATTGACAGGGGGTGGCACTGAAGCTTTCTTT; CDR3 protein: CASSSLTGGGTEAFF
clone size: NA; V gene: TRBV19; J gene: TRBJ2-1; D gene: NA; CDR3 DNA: TGTGCCAGTAGTATCGATGGGGCCGGCTACAATGAGCAGTTCTTC; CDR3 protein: CASSIDGAGYNEQFF
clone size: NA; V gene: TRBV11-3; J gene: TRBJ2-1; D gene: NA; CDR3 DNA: TGTGCCAGCAGCCCTTACCACCAGTACAATGAGCAGTTCTTC; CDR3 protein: CASSPYHQYNEQFF
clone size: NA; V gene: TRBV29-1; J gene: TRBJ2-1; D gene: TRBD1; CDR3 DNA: TGCAGCGCCCCGGCCGGGACAGGTCACTACAATGAGCAGTTCTTC; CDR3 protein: CSAPAGTGHYNEQFF
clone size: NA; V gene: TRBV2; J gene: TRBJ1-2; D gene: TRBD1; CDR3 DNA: TGTGCCAGCAGAGGACAGGACTATGGCTACACCTTC; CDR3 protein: CASRGQDYGYTF
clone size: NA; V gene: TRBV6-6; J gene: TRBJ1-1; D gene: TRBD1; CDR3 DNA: TGTGCCAGCAGCCCCGGGACAGGGGGAGGAAGCACTGAAGCTTTCTTT; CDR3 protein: CASSPGTGGGSTEAFF
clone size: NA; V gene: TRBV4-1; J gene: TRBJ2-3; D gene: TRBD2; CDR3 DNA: TGCGCCAGCAGCCCGGCCCTTGGGGCGGGGGGTACTAGCACAGATACGCAGTATTTT; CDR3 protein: CASSPALGAGGTSTDTQYF
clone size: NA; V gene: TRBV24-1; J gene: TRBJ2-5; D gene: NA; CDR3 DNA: TGTGCCACCAGTCACCATCACACTTCGGGGTTGGAGACCCAGTACTTC; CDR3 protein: CATSHHHTSGLETQYF
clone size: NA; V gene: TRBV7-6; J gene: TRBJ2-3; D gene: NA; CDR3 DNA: TGTGCCAGCAGCTTACTTGAAAATACTAGGGTGGGCACAGATACGCAGTATTTT; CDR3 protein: CASSLLENTRVGTDTQYF
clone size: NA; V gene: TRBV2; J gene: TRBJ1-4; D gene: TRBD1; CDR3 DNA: TGTGCCAGCAGAGAAACCCCACAGGGGGCTAATGAAAAACTGTTTTTT; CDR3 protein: CASRETPQGANEKLFF
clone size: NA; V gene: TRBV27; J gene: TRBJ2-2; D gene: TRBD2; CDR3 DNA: TGTGCCAGCAGCTTTACTAGCGGGAGTCCCACCGGGGAGCTGTTTTTT; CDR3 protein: CASSFTSGSPTGELFF
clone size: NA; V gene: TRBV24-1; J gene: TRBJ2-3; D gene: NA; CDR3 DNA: TGTGCCACCAGTGATTTAAGAGGGAGTACAGATACGCAGTATTTT; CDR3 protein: CATSDLRGSTDTQYF
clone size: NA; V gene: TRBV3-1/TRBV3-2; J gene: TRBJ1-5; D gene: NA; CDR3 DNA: TGTGCCAGCAGCCAAGATACTGGTCAGCCCCAGCATTTT; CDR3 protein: CASSQDTGQPQHF
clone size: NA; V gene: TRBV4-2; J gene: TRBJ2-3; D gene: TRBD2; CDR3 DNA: TGTGCCAGCAGCCCTAACCCCGGGACTAGCGCTCCAGATACGCAGTATTTT; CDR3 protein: CASSPNPGTSAPDTQYF
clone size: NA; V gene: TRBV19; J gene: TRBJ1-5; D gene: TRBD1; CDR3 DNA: TGTGCCAGTAGTCCCGGGACAGGGAGTCAGCCCCAGCATTTT; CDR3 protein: CASSPGTGSQPQHF
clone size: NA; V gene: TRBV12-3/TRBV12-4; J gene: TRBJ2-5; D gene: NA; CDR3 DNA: TGTGCCAGCAGTTTGACTATGGGAGAGACCCAGTACTTC; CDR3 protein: CASSLTMGETQYF
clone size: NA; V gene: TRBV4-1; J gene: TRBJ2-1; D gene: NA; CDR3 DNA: TGCGCCAGCAGCCAAGATAGTAGTAGTAGCGACAATGAGCAGTTCTTC; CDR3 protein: CASSQDSSSSDNEQFF
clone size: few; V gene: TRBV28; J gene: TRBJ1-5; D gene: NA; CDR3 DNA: TGTGCCAGCAGTTTTGGGGGGGCCGGGGGCAATCAGCCCCAGCATTTT; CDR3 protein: CASSFGGAGGNQPQHF
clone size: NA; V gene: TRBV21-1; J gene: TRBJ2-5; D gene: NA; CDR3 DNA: TGTGCCAGCGGCCAAGGGCTAGGGGGCGCGACTGAGACCCAGTACTTC; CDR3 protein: CASGQGLGGATETQYF
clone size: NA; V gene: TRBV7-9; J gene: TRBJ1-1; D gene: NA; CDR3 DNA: TGTGCCAGCAGCCCCAGTCTGATGAACACTGAAGCTTTCTTT; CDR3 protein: CASSPSLMNTEAFF
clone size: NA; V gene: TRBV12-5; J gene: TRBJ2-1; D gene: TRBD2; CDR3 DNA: TGTGCTAGGGGACCGGGAGGCGGGGACAATGAGCAGTTCTTC; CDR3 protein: CARGPGGGDNEQFF
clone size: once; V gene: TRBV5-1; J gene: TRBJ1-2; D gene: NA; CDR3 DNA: TGCGCCAGCAGTCCACAACCTGGGTATGACAGCTATGGCTACACCTTC; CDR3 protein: CASSPQPGYDSYGYTF
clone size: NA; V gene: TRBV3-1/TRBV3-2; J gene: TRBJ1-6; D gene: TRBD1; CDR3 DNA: TGTGCCAGCAGAGCTCCGGGACAGAACAATTCACCCCTCCACTTT; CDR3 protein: CASRAPGQNNSPLHF
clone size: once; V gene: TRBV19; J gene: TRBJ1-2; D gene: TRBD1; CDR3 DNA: TGTGCCAGTAGTAGACAGACAGGGGCTAACTATGGCTACACCTTC; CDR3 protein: CASSRQTGANYGYTF
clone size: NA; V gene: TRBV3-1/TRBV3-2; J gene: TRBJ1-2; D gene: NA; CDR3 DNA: TGTGCCAGCAGCCAGACAGACTATGGCTACACCTTC; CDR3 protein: CASSQTDYGYTF
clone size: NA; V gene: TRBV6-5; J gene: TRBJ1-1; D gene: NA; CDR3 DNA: TGTGCCAGCAAATGGACAGACCAAATGAACACTGAAGCTTTCTTT; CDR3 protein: CASKWTDQMNTEAFF